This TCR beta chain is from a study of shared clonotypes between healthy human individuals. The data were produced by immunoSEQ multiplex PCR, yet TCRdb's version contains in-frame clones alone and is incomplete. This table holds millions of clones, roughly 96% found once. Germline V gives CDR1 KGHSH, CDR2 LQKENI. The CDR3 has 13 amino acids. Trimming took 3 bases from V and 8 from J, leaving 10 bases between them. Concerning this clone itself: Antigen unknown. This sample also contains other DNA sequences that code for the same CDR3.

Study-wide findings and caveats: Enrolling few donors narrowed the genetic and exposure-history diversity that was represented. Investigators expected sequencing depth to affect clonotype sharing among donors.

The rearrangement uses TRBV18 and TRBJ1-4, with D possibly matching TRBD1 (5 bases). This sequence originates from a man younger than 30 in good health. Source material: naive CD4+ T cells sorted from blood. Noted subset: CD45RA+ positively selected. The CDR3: CASSPGAGEKLFF. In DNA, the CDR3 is TGTGCCAGCTCACCGGGCGCAGGGGAAAAACTGTTTTTT.